Below, 14 T cell receptor beta chains from the same sample are listed, as sequenced in a study of tumor and adjacent non-tumor tissue in lung cancer. This sample's RNA came from whole unsorted tissue. More than 3 cm separated this lung sample from the edge of the tumor. Three rounds of nested PCR, following a modified ARM-PCR protocol, produced the TCRbeta library. TCRdb analysed the multiplex PCR reads with MiXCR anew, one entry per CDR3 protein. Of some 95,000 distinct CDR3 sequences listed, roughly 78% are singletons. Sample: distant non-tumor lung tissue. These receptors originate from a man between 60 and 70 years old with small cell lung cancer.

A remark on this clonotype: One junction end disagrees with the germline gene, perhaps due to a read error. The chain is built from TRBV11-2 and TRBJ2-1; a possible D gene is TRBD1 (5 bases). The germline gives CDR1 SGHAT, CDR2 FQNNGV. This CDR3 contains 17 residues. The CDR3 sequence: CANSLVTAQSSHHEQFF. CDR3 DNA: TGTGCCAACAGCTTAGTGACAGCCCAGAGCTCCCACCATGAGCAGTTCTTC.

Notes on this clonotype: This may arise from a read error, as a much more abundant clone is one base away. The genes are TRBV30 and TRBJ2-3; D not resolved. V was pared by 3 bases and J by 2 bases, with 6 bases between. Germline CDR1 is GTSNPN and CDR2 is SVGIG (reference sequence). This CDR3 has 12 residues. In nucleotides, the CDR3 is TGTGCCTGGAGACCGCTCACAGATACGCAGTATTTT. Its protein is CAWRPLTDTQYF.

Details on this clonotype: Mismatch with germline at one junction end may stem from a read error. The CDR3 here is CDWSDGRTSMYNEQCF. Here the CDR3 DNA reads TGTGACTGGAGTGATGGGCGGACTAGTATGTACAATGAGCAGTGCTTC. V usage is TRBV30 and J usage is TRBJ2-1, with 7 bases fitting TRBD2. CDR1 is GTSNPN and CDR2 is SVGIG in the germline V gene (reference sequence). The CDR3 totals 16 residues.

This clonotype appeared a few times. The chain is built from TRBV5-1 and TRBJ2-1; D not certain. This CDR3 region has 14 residues. Trimming shortened V by 3 bases and J by 5 bases, and 12 bases separated the two germline ends. Germline CDR1 reads SGHRS; CDR2 reads YFSETQ. The CDR3 protein is CASSYYSRNNEQFF. The CDR3 DNA is TGCGCCAGCAGCTATTACAGCCGAAACAATGAGCAGTTCTTC.

Note on this clonotype: This may be a read error: a much more frequent sequence differs by one nucleotide. V and J are TRBV30 and TRBJ1-5; the D is unclear. CDR3 size: 12 residues. Germline V gene lookup returns CDR1 GTSNPN and CDR2 SVGIG (reference sequence). The V gene lost 5 bases and the J gene lost 9 bases, with 14 bases spanning the gap. CDR3 region: CAWGKGWTPQHF. DNA for the CDR3: TGTGCCTGGGGCAAGGGCTGGACGCCCCAGCATTTT.

As to this clonotype: It may be a read error: a sequence one base away is much more abundant. The rearrangement links TRBV13 to TRBJ2-1, with a tentative D call TRBD1 (6 bases). Germline CDR1 PRHDT, CDR2 FYEKMQ (reference sequence). The CDR3 has 16 residues. V lost 4 bases to trimming and J lost 0 bases, with 13 bases between them. The CDR3 sequence is CASSSQDRGSYNEQFF. CDR3 in DNA: TGTGCCAGCAGCTCCCAGGACAGAGGCTCCTACAATGAGCAGTTCTTC.

The rearrangement links TRBV30 to TRBJ2-3; 7 nucleotides line up with TRBD2. This CDR3 has 15 amino acids. Trimming took 7 bases from V and 3 from J; bases not matched to a gene: 13. CDR1 GTSNPN and CDR2 SVGIG come from the germline V gene (reference sequence). As DNA, the CDR3 is TGTGCCTATAAAAAATCGGGAGGAGGGACAGATACGCAGTATTTT. Encoded protein: CAYKKSGGGTDTQYF.

The CDR3 reads CSASRAWAETQYF. The CDR3, as DNA: TGCAGCGCCTCTCGTGCATGGGCGGAGACCCAGTACTTC. This sequence joins TRBV29-1 and TRBJ2-5; D gene ambiguous. The germline gives CDR1 SQVTM, CDR2 ANQGSEA. The CDR3 spans 13 residues. The V gene lost 7 bases and the J gene lost 5 bases, with 17 bases spanning the gap. The full variable domain, with the rest looked up from reference TRBV29-1 and TRBJ2-5, is SAVISQKPSRDICQRGTSLTIQCQVDSQVTMMFWYRQQPGQSLTLIATANQGSEATYESGFVIDKFPISRPNLTFSTLTVSNMSPEDSSIYLCSASRAWAETQYFGPGTRLLVL.

On this clonotype: At one end the junction does not follow the germline gene, possibly because of a read error. The chain links TRBV5-1 to TRBJ1-2, with D possibly matching TRBD1 (5 bases). Germline CDR1 reads SGHRS; CDR2 reads YFSETQ. This CDR3 is built from 15 residues. CDR3: CVSSLAVPGLHGYTF. The CDR3 DNA is TGCGTCAGCAGCTTGGCGGTCCCGGGGCTCCATGGCTACACCTTC.

J is TRBJ1-4 and V is TRBV7-2, with no clear D. V was pared by 2 bases and J by 8 bases, with 9 bases between. The CDR3 totals 13 residues. Germline CDR1 SGHTA, CDR2 FQGNSA. DNA of the CDR3: TGTGCCAGCAGCTTATGGTCGACGGAAAAACTGTTTTTT. Its translation is CASSLWSTEKLFF.

V usage is TRBV6-5 and J usage is TRBJ2-7, with 7 bases identical to TRBD1. Germline lookup yields CDR1 MNHEY and CDR2 SVGAGI. V lost 10 bases to trimming and J lost 0 bases; unmatched junction nucleotides: 12. CDR3 size: 15 residues. The CDR3 loop is CANRTRDSPSYEQYF. The CDR3 bases are TGTGCCAACAGGACCCGGGACAGCCCCTCCTACGAGCAGTACTTC.

Points on this clonotype: Sequence at one end of the junction differs from germline and may be a read error. The V call is TRBV11-3, the J call TRBJ1-1, with D possibly matching TRBD1 (5 bases). In germline, CDR1 is SGHNT, CDR2 YENEEA. CDR3 length: 14 amino acids. CDR3 DNA: TGTGGCAGCAGCCATACCAGGGAGAGCACTGAAGCTTTCTTT. Protein sequence: CGSSHTRESTEAFF.

A word on this clonotype: Here the CDR3 omits its conserved ending phenylalanine or tryptophan, so a read error is the likely source. J is TRBJ2-5 and V is TRBV29-1; D is uncertain. V gave up 6 bases and J gave up 1 base, with 6 bases separating them. The CDR3 consists of 11 residues. CDR1 is SQVTM and CDR2 is ANQGSEA in the germline V gene. This CDR3 is CSVHVQETQYV. The CDR3 DNA follows: TGCAGCGTACATGTCCAAGAGACCCAGTACGTC.

Remarks on this clonotype: Germline and junction disagree at one end, which may indicate a read error. The chain uses TRBV7-9 and TRBJ2-6; D might be TRBD1 (5 bases). The V gene's germline CDR1 is SEHNR and CDR2 FQNEAQ (reference sequence). The CDR3 totals 15 residues. The CDR3: CASSLEVSGADVLTF. CDR3 sequence (DNA): TGTGCCAGCAGCTTAGAGGTGTCTGGGGCCGACGTCCTGACTTTC.